One sample yielded the 20 T cell receptor beta chains listed below, sequenced in a study of blood T cell repertoires in COVID-19. Generated by immunoSEQ multiplex PCR, the TCRdb table keeps only in-frame clones and is missing some. The table shows over 200,000 clones, with roughly 90% occurring only once. Material: peripheral blood. The receptors were sampled from a woman aged 55-69 years with acute or convalescent COVID-19.

V is TRBV19 and J is TRBJ2-1, with 9 nucleotides matching TRBD2. Germline loops: CDR1 LNHDA, CDR2 SQIVND (reference sequence). The CDR3 consists of 10 residues. Written as DNA, the CDR3 is TGTGCTAGCGGGAGAAATGAGCAGTTCTTC. This encodes CASGRNEQFF.

The gene calls are TRBV27 and TRBJ2-5; 8 nucleotides agree with TRBD2. CDR1 and CDR2 (germline): MNHEY, SMNVEV (reference sequence). This CDR3 region has 16 residues. V lost 1 base, J lost 2 bases, and 6 bases stayed unmatched. CDR3 coding DNA: TGTGCCAGCAGTTTATTTCGAACTAGCGGACAAGAGACCCAGTACTTC. Protein sequence: CASSLFRTSGQETQYF.

The chain carries TRBV10-3 and TRBJ1-1, with D possibly being TRBD1 (6 bases). Trimming removed 6 bases at V and 0 bases at J, with 14 bases between. Germline V gene sequence: CDR1 ENHRY, CDR2 SYGVKD. The CDR3 runs 15 residues. CDR3 protein: CAIRGQGRMNTEAFF. The DNA for the CDR3 is TGTGCCATCAGGGGCCAGGGGCGAATGAACACTGAAGCTTTCTTT.

The V call is TRBV5-6, the J call TRBJ1-4; 12 bases fit TRBD1. CDR3 length: 15 amino acids. Trimming took 2 bases from V and 7 from J; bases not matched to a gene: 3. The germline V gene encodes CDR1 SGHDT and CDR2 YYEEEE. This chain's CDR3 is CASSFGTGGGEKLFF. CDR3 sequence (DNA): TGTGCCAGCAGCTTCGGGACAGGGGGCGGTGAAAAACTGTTTTTT.

The DNA for the CDR3 is TGTGCCAGCAGCCCACCGCGGGCCCAGAACACTGAAGCTTTCTTT. Encoded protein: CASSPPRAQNTEAFF. V and J are TRBV14 and TRBJ1-1; D gene unclear. Germline V lookup: CDR1 SGHDN, CDR2 FVKESK. Trimming removed 4 bases from V and 1 base from J, with 13 bases in between. There are 15 residues in the CDR3. Supplemented by reference TRBV14 and TRBJ1-1, the full variable domain reads EAGVTQFPSHSVIEKGQTVTLRCDPISGHDNLYWYRRVMGKEIKFLLHFVKESKQDESGMPNNRFLAERTGGTYSTLKVQPAELEDSGVYFCASSPPRAQNTEAFFGQGTRLTVV.

This rearrangement joins TRBV28 to TRBJ1-6; D is undetermined. V was cut by 5 bases and J by 9 bases, with 14 bases left in between. This CDR3 has 14 amino acids. The V gene's germline CDR1 is MDHEN and CDR2 SYDVKM. CDR3 sequence reads: CASSVQTKFSPLHF. CDR3 bases: TGTGCCAGCAGTGTTCAGACAAAGTTTTCACCCCTCCACTTT.

This clone appeared a few times. The chain couples TRBV12-3 or TRBV12-4 to TRBJ1-2; possible D gene TRBD1, 6 bases. The CDR3 has 13 amino acids. V was trimmed by 6 bases and J by 4 bases, leaving 12 bases between them. CDR3: CASRDTGSYGYTF. CDR3 coding DNA: TGTGCCAGCAGGGATACAGGGAGCTATGGCTACACCTTC.

V and J are TRBV27 and TRBJ1-1, with 7 bases fitting TRBD1. The ends lost 0 bases at V and 2 bases at J; junction bases unmatched: 3. The CDR3 consists of 15 residues. CDR1 is MNHEY, CDR2 SMNVEV, per germline (reference sequence). The chain's CDR3 is CASSLSTGINTEAFF. DNA of the CDR3: TGTGCCAGCAGTTTATCGACAGGGATAAACACTGAAGCTTTCTTT.

J is TRBJ2-7 and V is TRBV7-9, with TRBD2 matching over 7 bases. Germline V CDR1 and CDR2: SEHNR, FQNEAQ (reference sequence). The CDR3 is 15 amino acids. Trimming removed 0 bases from V and 3 bases from J; junction bases left unmatched: 5. CDR3 residues: CASSLAGGSLYEQYF. The CDR3 bases are TGTGCCAGCAGCTTAGCGGGGGGGTCCCTCTACGAGCAGTACTTC.

V usage is TRBV15 and J usage is TRBJ2-1; D is possibly TRBD1 (6 bases). With 3 bases removed from V and 6 bases from J, the gap between germline ends came to 15 bases. The CDR3 runs to 15 residues. Germline values: CDR1 LNHNV, CDR2 YYDKDF (reference sequence). CDR3 coding DNA: TGTGCCACCAGCAGCTTGACAGGCCTGGGCAATGAGCAGTTCTTC. Protein product: CATSSLTGLGNEQFF.

The chain couples TRBV2 to TRBJ1-5, with 7 bases that match TRBD1. V shed 6 bases and J 6 bases; nucleotides not matched to a gene: 8. Germline V gene data show CDR1 as SNHLY and CDR2 as FYNNEI. The CDR3 covers 14 residues. CDR3 sequence: CASRGRQGSQPQHF. DNA of the CDR3: TGTGCCAGCAGAGGACGACAGGGAAGTCAGCCCCAGCATTTT. Using reference TRBV2 and TRBJ1-5 for the parts outside the CDR3, the full variable domain is EPEVTQTPSHQVTQMGQEVILRCVPISNHLYFYWYRQILGQKVEFLVSFYNNEISEKSEIFDDQFSVERPDGSNFTLKIRSTKLEDSAMYFCASRGRQGSQPQHFGDGTRLSIL.

In DNA, the CDR3 is TGTGCCAGCTCACCACAAAAGGGGCTCGGCTATGGCTACACCTTC. The encoded protein is CASSPQKGLGYGYTF. The J gene is TRBJ1-2, the V gene TRBV18, with D perhaps TRBD1 (5 bases). The V gene's germline CDR1 is KGHSH and CDR2 LQKENI. The V end was cut by 1 base, the J end by 4 bases, with 13 bases between. The CDR3 totals 15 residues.

This chain joins TRBV10-2 and TRBJ1-3, with no clear D. Germline CDR1 and CDR2: WSHSY and SAAADI. V was shortened by 2 bases and J by 0 bases, with 8 bases between the two germline ends. There are 15 residues in the CDR3. CDR3 DNA sequence: TGCGCCAGCAGTGAGGCACGGAGCTCTGGAAACACCATATATTTT. This sequence encodes CASSEARSSGNTIYF.

This chain links TRBV7-6 with TRBJ2-3, with TRBD1 identical over 7 bases. Germline V gene data show CDR1 as SGHVS and CDR2 as FNYEAQ. V lost 4 bases, J lost 7 bases, and 2 bases stayed unmatched. The CDR3 loop spans 12 amino acids. DNA for the CDR3: TGTGCCAGCAGCTACAGGGGAAATACGCAGTATTTT. Its translation: CASSYRGNTQYF.

The gene calls are TRBV28 and TRBJ1-3; D unresolved. Germline CDR1 reads MDHEN; CDR2 reads SYDVKM. V lost 2 bases and J 7 bases, leaving 9 bases between the germline ends. This CDR3 has 13 residues. CDR3 DNA: TGTGCCAGCAGTTTAGGTTGGGAGAACACCATATATTTT. Its translation: CASSLGWENTIYF.

The CDR3 DNA sequence: TGCAGCGTTCTCCATAGTAACACCGGGGAGCTGTTTTTT. Protein: CSVLHSNTGELFF. The V gene is TRBV29-1, the J gene TRBJ2-2; D call uncertain. This CDR3 has 13 amino acids. Germline V lookup: CDR1 SQVTM, CDR2 ANQGSEA. With 5 bases removed from V and 2 bases from J, the gap between germline ends came to 9 bases.

This sequence joins TRBV19 and TRBJ1-3; D uncertain. The V end was cut by 5 bases, the J end by 0 bases, with 8 bases between. The CDR3 runs 14 residues. Germline V lookup: CDR1 LNHDA, CDR2 SQIVND (reference sequence). The CDR3 nucleotides are TGTGCCAGTAGTTTCACCTACTCTGGAAACACCATATATTTT. Protein product: CASSFTYSGNTIYF.

The gene calls are TRBV27 and TRBJ1-1; the D is unclear. There are 13 residues in the CDR3. Per germline, CDR1 MNHEY and CDR2 SMNVEV (reference sequence). V gave up 6 bases and J gave up 4 bases, with 12 bases separating them. The CDR3 sequence is CASRSQGGTEAFF. The CDR3 DNA is TGTGCCAGCAGATCGCAAGGAGGCACTGAAGCTTTCTTT.

The chain has TRBV19 and TRBJ1-4; D may be TRBD1 (5 bases). Trimming removed 8 bases at V and 8 bases at J, with 15 bases between. The CDR3 is 13 amino acids. CDR1 and CDR2 from the germline V gene are LNHDA and SQIVND (reference sequence). CDR3 residues: CASEGRLEEKLFF. CDR3 sequence (DNA): TGTGCCAGTGAGGGGAGGCTGGAGGAAAAACTGTTTTTT.

The rearrangement uses TRBV5-4 and TRBJ2-5, with 7 bases matching TRBD1. The V segment lost 1 base and the J segment 4 bases; nucleotides outside the gene matches: 7. The length of the CDR3 is 15 residues. CDR1 and CDR2 from the germline V gene are SGHNT and YYREEE (reference sequence). The CDR3 loop is CASSLNWDRRETQYF. Written as DNA, the CDR3 is TGTGCCAGCAGCTTGAATTGGGACAGACGAGAGACCCAGTACTTC. Full variable domain (rest looked up from reference TRBV5-4 and TRBJ2-5): ETGVTQSPTHLIKTRGQQVTLRCSSQSGHNTVSWYQQALGQGPQFIFQYYREEENGRGNFPPRFSGLQFPNYSSELNVNALELDDSALYLCASSLNWDRRETQYFGPGTRLLVL.